Below are 12 T cell receptor beta chains sequenced from a single sample in a study of blood T cells in healthy people across ages. PCR was performed a second time for about 7 to 12 cycles using a sample-barcoded 5' primer and a J-beta primer mix. MiXCR, applied by TCRdb to the 5' RACE reads, yields one record per CDR3 protein. The sample records about 830,000 distinct CDR3 sequences, more than 45% being singletons. Specimen: blood. Receptors were obtained from a man aged 25 to 40 in good health.

This clonotype was seen more than once but under ten times. This sequence joins TRBV29-1 and TRBJ1-2; a possible D gene is TRBD1 (6 bases). This CDR3 has 15 amino acids. Germline values: CDR1 SQVTM, CDR2 ANQGSEA. The germline V and J ends were trimmed by 0 bases and 2 bases, with 13 bases remaining between them. The CDR3 DNA sequence: TGCAGCGTTGAAGATCAGACAGGAGGCAACTATGGCTACACCTTC. It translates to CSVEDQTGGNYGYTF.

V and J are TRBV20-1 and TRBJ2-7; D is undetermined. This CDR3 region has 14 residues. V lost 1 base and J lost 5, with 15 bases in between. Germline CDR1 and CDR2: DFQATT and SNEGSKA (reference sequence). In DNA form, the CDR3 reads TGCAGTGCTAGAGTTGCTGCGAATATCAACGAGCAGTACTTC. Amino acid sequence: CSARVAANINEQYF.

The chain recombines TRBV6-2 or TRBV6-3 with TRBJ2-4; perhaps TRBD2 as D (6 bases). With the DNA end fitting TRBJ2-7 better, the J assignment may be wrong. The CDR3 is 13 residues long. The germline V gene has CDR1 MNHEY and CDR2 SVGEGT. The CDR3 DNA follows: TGTGCCAGCACCCGGGCGGGACTGTACGAGCAGTACTTC. This encodes CASTRAGLYEQYF.

This clonotype appeared a few times. The V and J genes are TRBV6-2 or TRBV6-3 and TRBJ2-3; no definite D call. V was clipped by 7 bases and J by 0 bases, with 8 bases between them. Germline values: CDR1 MNHEY, CDR2 SVGEGT. This CDR3 is built from 13 residues. The chain's CDR3 is CASKGPSTDTQYF. CDR3 DNA sequence: TGTGCCAGCAAGGGCCCTAGCACAGATACGCAGTATTTT.

J is TRBJ2-5 and V is TRBV2; D is unclear. Trimming took 0 bases from V and 1 from J, leaving 6 bases between them. This CDR3 comprises 14 residues. The germline V gene encodes CDR1 SNHLY and CDR2 FYNNEI. The CDR3 loop reads CASSEASTQETQYF. In nucleotides, the CDR3 is TGTGCCAGCAGTGAAGCTTCTACCCAAGAGACCCAGTACTTC.

The chain links TRBV11-3 to TRBJ2-1, with D perhaps matching TRBD1 or TRBD2 (6 bases each). The CDR3 runs to 15 residues. V was shortened by 3 bases and J by 5 bases, with 14 bases between the two germline ends. The germline V gene has CDR1 SGHNT and CDR2 YENEEA. The CDR3 is CASSLAAGTNNEQFF. The CDR3 DNA follows: TGTGCCAGCAGCTTGGCGGCGGGGACAAACAATGAGCAGTTCTTC.

The V call is TRBV12-3 or TRBV12-4, the J call TRBJ2-1; 11 bases match TRBD2. Trimming removed 6 bases from V and 8 bases from J; junction bases left unmatched: 12. This CDR3 region has 16 residues. The DNA of the CDR3 is TGTGCCAGCAGAACTAGCGGGGGAAGTAGGTGGGATGAGCAGTTCTTC. It encodes CASRTSGGSRWDEQFF.

This clonotype was picked up a small number of times. J is TRBJ2-6 and V is TRBV20-1, with unresolved D. CDR1 DFQATT and CDR2 SNEGSKA come from the germline V gene (reference sequence). The CDR3 totals 17 residues. V gave up 0 bases and J gave up 4 bases, with 16 bases separating them. The CDR3 DNA is TGCAGTGCTAGAGATCGTCTGCCCGGACCGGGGGCCAACGTCCTGACTTTC. The encoded protein is CSARDRLPGPGANVLTF.

This clonotype was seen a single time. The J gene is TRBJ2-1, the V gene TRBV7-9; D is uncertain. CDR1 is SEHNR and CDR2 is FQNEAQ in the germline V gene (reference sequence). This CDR3 region has 13 residues. Trimming removed 5 bases from V and 9 bases from J, with 14 bases in between. The CDR3 sequence: CASSAAGLSEQFF. As DNA, the CDR3 is TGTGCCAGCAGCGCTGCTGGATTGAGTGAGCAGTTCTTC.

This clonotype was detected only a few times. The CDR3 DNA follows: TGTGCCACCAGTGATGGGGGTGTGGATGAGCAGTTCTTC. Its translation: CATSDGGVDEQFF. The chain joins TRBV24-1 to TRBJ2-1; the D call may be TRBD1 or TRBD2 (5 bases each). Germline V gene sequence: CDR1 KGHDR, CDR2 SFDVKD. V shed 3 bases and J shed 8 bases, with 10 bases lying between them. The CDR3 extends over 13 amino acids.

The V and J genes are TRBV20-1 and TRBJ2-7; D could derive from TRBD1 or TRBD2 (5 bases each). Germline V gives CDR1 DFQATT, CDR2 SNEGSKA (reference sequence). The CDR3 length is 14 residues. The V gene lost 0 bases and the J gene lost 4 bases, with 13 bases spanning the gap. CDR3 sequence reads: CSAREPRDPYEQYF. The CDR3 nucleotides are TGCAGTGCTAGAGAGCCCAGGGACCCTTACGAGCAGTACTTC.

The sample holds one count of this clonotype. The J gene is TRBJ1-1, the V gene TRBV5-1; D possibly corresponds to TRBD1 (6 bases). Trimming stripped 2 bases from V and 0 bases from J, with 14 bases between. Germline V CDR1 and CDR2: SGHRS, YFSETQ. The CDR3 totals 16 residues. For the CDR3, the DNA is TGCGCCAGCAGCTTAGGACAGAGCGTTGTGAACACTGAAGCTTTCTTT. It encodes CASSLGQSVVNTEAFF.